These T cell receptor beta chains were read from a single sample in a study of control samples from healthy donors and cancer patients. Here immunoSEQ multiplex PCR was the method, and the copy in TCRdb shows in-frame clones only, minus some. The table includes 140,000 or so clones, about nine tenths detected once. Sample: blood. The receptors originated from a man aged 25-45 years in good health. CDR3s include the opening cysteine and the closing phenylalanine or tryptophan.

CDR3 protein	V gene	CDR3 length	J gene
CASSLVGDSNQPQHF	TRBV5-1	15	TRBJ1-5
CASSDHGTDTQYF	TRBV6-4	13	TRBJ2-3
CASSQGLAAFETQYF	TRBV2	15	TRBJ2-5
CASSIRMTSGVTDTQYF	TRBV19	17	TRBJ2-3
CASRATGGNSPLHF	TRBV7-9	14	TRBJ1-6
CASTGGNTIYF	TRBV6-6	11	TRBJ1-3
CASSYDRGQGGELFF	TRBV6-6	15	TRBJ2-2
CASSVDWRNYEQYF	TRBV9	14	TRBJ2-7
CASSQELARRETQYF	TRBV14	15	TRBJ2-5
CASSSRRGSIETQYF	TRBV5-4	15	TRBJ2-5
CASSGVPGLAGNEQFF	TRBV5-1	16	TRBJ2-1
CASSLGPGARETQYF	TRBV7-9	15	TRBJ2-5
CATSRGWVGTGAKNIQYF	TRBV15	18	TRBJ2-4
CASSLAVNYEQYF	TRBV11-3	13	TRBJ2-7
CASSPRQGARSRNTIYF	TRBV3-1/TRBV3-2	17	TRBJ1-3
CATRDRGVDQPQHF	TRBV24-1	14	TRBJ1-5
CASRADRNSGNTIYF	TRBV2	15	TRBJ1-3
CASSQARTAKLFF	TRBV3-1/TRBV3-2	13	TRBJ1-4
CAISTLGGGYTF	TRBV10-3	12	TRBJ1-2
CASSPRGQGFGYTF	TRBV5-1	14	TRBJ1-2
CASSPGTGLGYGYTF	TRBV27	15	TRBJ1-2
CASSGTGNTGELFF	TRBV6-5	14	TRBJ2-2
CASSPWGGPSYEQYF	TRBV9	15	TRBJ2-7
CASSQGILAAVQETQYF	TRBV3-1/TRBV3-2	17	TRBJ2-5
CASSLWLAANTGELFF	TRBV7-8	16	TRBJ2-2
CASRLSGTNTGELFF	TRBV6-5	15	TRBJ2-2
CAWSVRDRGYTGELFF	TRBV30	16	TRBJ2-2
CASSLDGYEQYF	TRBV5-1	12	TRBJ2-7
CSASLAEYNEQFF	TRBV20-1	13	TRBJ2-1
CASSLGGTGTGEGNYGYTF	TRBV5-4	19	TRBJ1-2
CASSQESGAGANVLTF	TRBV4-2	16	TRBJ2-6
CASSRWATEAFF	TRBV5-8	12	TRBJ1-1
CASSRDVRYTEAFF	TRBV6-2/TRBV6-3	14	TRBJ1-1
CASSSELAGGYEQYF	TRBV5-1	15	TRBJ2-7
CASTTGTTYNEQFF	TRBV9	14	TRBJ2-1
CASSSGTGLATIYF	TRBV28	14	TRBJ1-3
CSASSKETQYF	TRBV20-1	11	TRBJ2-5
CASTLTSGVTGELFF	TRBV6-5	15	TRBJ2-2
CASSEWKFEVSEQYF	TRBV25-1	15	TRBJ2-7
CASSSQRGQGAPGNTIYF	TRBV9	18	TRBJ1-3
CSVSSSSTRPDVKEETQYF	TRBV29-1	19	TRBJ2-5
CATRDSGNQPQHF	TRBV15	13	TRBJ1-5
CASSYTRDRVVHEQYF	TRBV11-2	16	TRBJ2-7
CASSRQVLGTAFF	TRBV6-5	13	TRBJ1-1
CASSVDSMRAETQYF	TRBV9	15	TRBJ2-5
CASSLDRWDNNSPLHF	TRBV11-2	16	TRBJ1-6
CASREGLGTYEQYF	TRBV4-3	14	TRBJ2-7